Described below is a single TCR beta chain sequence and its context. Its specificity is unknown. The data belong to a study of cytomegalovirus exposure and HLA in healthy donors. Study-wide points: A classifier reportedly called cytomegalovirus status with high sensitivity and specificity. Further analysis was carried out later, and it showed several of the most significant clusters appearing linked to common viral pathogens.

Germline CDR1 is SGDLS and CDR2 is YYNGEE. V lost 3 bases and J lost 0; bases outside the gene matches: 9. The CDR3 totals 18 residues. The PCR employed 60 Vbeta primers together with 13 Jbeta primers. Produced via immunoSEQ multiplex PCR; TCRdb's table is partial and in-frame only. The table has 65,000 to 95,000 clones, roughly 80% seen once. The origin of this receptor is a human donor in good health. Sequencing was done on a sample of PBMCs. The chain couples TRBV9 to TRBJ2-1; 10 positions agree with TRBD2. The CDR3 is CASSEPKRGGSSYNEQFF. Here the CDR3 DNA reads TGTGCCAGCAGCGAGCCTAAGCGGGGGGGGAGCTCCTACAATGAGCAGTTCTTC.